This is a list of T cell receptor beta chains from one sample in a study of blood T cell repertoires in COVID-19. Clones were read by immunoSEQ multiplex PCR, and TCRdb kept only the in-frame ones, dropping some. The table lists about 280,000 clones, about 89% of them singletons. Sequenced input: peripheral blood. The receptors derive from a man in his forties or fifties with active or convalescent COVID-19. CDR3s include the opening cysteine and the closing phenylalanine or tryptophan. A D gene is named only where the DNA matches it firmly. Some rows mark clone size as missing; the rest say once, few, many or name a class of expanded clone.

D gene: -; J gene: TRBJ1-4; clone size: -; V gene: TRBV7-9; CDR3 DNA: TGTGCCAGCAGCTTTCCTACAACTAATGAAAAACTGTTTTTT; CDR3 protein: CASSFPTTNEKLFF
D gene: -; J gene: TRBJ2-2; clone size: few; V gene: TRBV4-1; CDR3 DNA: TGCGCCAGCAGCCAAGCAATGCAGGGATTCGGGGAGCTGTTTTTT; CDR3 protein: CASSQAMQGFGELFF
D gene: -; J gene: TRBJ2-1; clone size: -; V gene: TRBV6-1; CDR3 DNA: TGTGCCAGCAGTGAGTCCAGGATTCGTGGTGAGCAGTTCTTC; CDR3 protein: CASSESRIRGEQFF
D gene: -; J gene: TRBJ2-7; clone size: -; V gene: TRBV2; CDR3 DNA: TGTGCCAGCTCGAGGATTTACTACGAGCAGTACTTC; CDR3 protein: CASSRIYYEQYF
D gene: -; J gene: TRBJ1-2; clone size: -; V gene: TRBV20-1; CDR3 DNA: TGCAGAGCGGGCAGGGACTATGGCTACACCTTC; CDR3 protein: CRAGRDYGYTF
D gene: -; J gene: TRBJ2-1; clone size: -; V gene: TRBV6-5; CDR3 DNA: TGTGCCAGCAGTCGAGGTGGCTCCTACAATGAGCAGTTCTTC; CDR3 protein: CASSRGGSYNEQFF
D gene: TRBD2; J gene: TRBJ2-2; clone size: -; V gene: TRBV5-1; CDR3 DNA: TGCGCCAGCAGCCCCGGACTAGGATCCGGAACCGGGGAGCTGTTTTTT; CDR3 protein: CASSPGLGSGTGELFF
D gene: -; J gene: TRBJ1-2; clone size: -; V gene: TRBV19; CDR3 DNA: TGTGCCAGTAGCAATTTCGATCGGGTCTATGGCTACACCTTC; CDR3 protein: CASSNFDRVYGYTF
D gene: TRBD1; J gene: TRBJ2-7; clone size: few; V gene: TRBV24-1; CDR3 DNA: TGTGCCACCAGTGGAGACAGGGGGCAGTTCAACGAGCAGTACTTC; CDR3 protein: CATSGDRGQFNEQYF
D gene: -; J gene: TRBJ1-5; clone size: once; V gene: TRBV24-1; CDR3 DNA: TGTGCCACCGCCGCTTCGGGGGGAGTCTTCGGCAATCAGCCCCAGCATTTT; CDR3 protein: CATAASGGVFGNQPQHF
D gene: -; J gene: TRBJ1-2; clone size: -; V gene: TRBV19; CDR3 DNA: TGTGCCAGTAGTATTCAGGCAGCCAACTATGGCTACACCTTC; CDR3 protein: CASSIQAANYGYTF
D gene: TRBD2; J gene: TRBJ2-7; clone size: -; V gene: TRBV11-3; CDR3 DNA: TGTGCCAGCAGCGCCGTAGGGACTAGCGGGAGTAGGCTCTGGGAGCAGTACTTC; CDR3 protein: CASSAVGTSGSRLWEQYF
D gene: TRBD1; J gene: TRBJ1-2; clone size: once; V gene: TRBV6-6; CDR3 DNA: TGTGCCAGCAGTTACGCCTCCTACAGGGGTGGCTATGGCTACACCTTC; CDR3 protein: CASSYASYRGGYGYTF
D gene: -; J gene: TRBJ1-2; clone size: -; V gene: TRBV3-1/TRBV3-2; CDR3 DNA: TGTGCCAGCAGCCAAGACAGGGTACATGGCTACACCTTC; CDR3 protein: CASSQDRVHGYTF
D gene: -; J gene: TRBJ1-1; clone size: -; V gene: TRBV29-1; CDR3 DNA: TGCAGCGTTGAAGTGTTCGTTAACACTGAAGCTTTCTTT; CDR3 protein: CSVEVFVNTEAFF
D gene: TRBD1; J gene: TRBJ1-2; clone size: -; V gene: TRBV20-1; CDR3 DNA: TGCAGTGCTAGTCCCCAGGGGGCAGGCTACACCTTC; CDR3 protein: CSASPQGAGYTF
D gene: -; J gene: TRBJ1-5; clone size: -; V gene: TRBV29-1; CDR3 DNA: TGCAGCGTTGTTCCGACAGGCCCCAATCAGCCCCAGCATTTT; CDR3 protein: CSVVPTGPNQPQHF
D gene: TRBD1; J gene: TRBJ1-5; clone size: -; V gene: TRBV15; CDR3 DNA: TGTGCCACCAGCACGGGACAGGGCAATCAGCCCCAGCATTTT; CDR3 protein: CATSTGQGNQPQHF
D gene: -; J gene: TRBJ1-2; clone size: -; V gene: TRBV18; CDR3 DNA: TGTGCCAGCTCACCCGACGCGGCAACTAACTATGGCTACACCTTC; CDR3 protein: CASSPDAATNYGYTF
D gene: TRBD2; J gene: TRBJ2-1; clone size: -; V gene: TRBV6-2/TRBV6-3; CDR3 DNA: TGTGCCAGCAGCCCCGCTAGCGGGGTTTACAATGAGCAGTTCTTC; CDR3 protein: CASSPASGVYNEQFF
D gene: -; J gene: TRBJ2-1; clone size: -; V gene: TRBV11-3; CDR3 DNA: TGTGCCAGCAGCTTATACAGCAATGAGCAGTTCTTC; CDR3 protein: CASSLYSNEQFF
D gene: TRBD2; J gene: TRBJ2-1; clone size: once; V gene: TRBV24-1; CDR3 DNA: TGTGCCACCAGTGTTGCTAGCGGCTCCTACAATGAGCAGTTCTTC; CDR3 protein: CATSVASGSYNEQFF
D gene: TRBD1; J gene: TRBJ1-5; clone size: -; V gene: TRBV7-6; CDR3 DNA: TGTGCCAGCAGCTTCGGACAGGGCCTGGATCAGCCCCAGCATTTT; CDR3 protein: CASSFGQGLDQPQHF
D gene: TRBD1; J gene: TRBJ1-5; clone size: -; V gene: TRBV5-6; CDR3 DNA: TGTGCCAGCAGCCGAGGGACAGGGGGCGCGAGGCAGCCCCAGCATTTT; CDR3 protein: CASSRGTGGARQPQHF
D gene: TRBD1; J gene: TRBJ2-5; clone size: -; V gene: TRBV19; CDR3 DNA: TGTGCCAGTACCACCCGGGACAGTTCTCCCGAGACCCAGTACTTC; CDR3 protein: CASTTRDSSPETQYF
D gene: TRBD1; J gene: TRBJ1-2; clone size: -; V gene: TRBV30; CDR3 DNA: TGTGCCTGGAGTGCTTGGACAGGGGACTATGGCTACACCTTC; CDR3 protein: CAWSAWTGDYGYTF
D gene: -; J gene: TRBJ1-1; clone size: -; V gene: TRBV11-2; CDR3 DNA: TGTGCCAGCAGCCTGGACTGGAACACTGAAGCTTTCTTT; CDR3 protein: CASSLDWNTEAFF
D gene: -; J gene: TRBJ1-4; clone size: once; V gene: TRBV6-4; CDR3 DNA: TGTGCCAGACCTAATTTTTTGAAGCACGGGGAAAATGAAAAACTGTTTTTT; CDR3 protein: CARPNFLKHGENEKLFF
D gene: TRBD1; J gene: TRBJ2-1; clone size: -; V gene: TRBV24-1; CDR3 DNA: TGTGCCACCAGTGACCCGACAGGGGGTACCAATGATGAGCAGTTCTTC; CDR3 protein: CATSDPTGGTNDEQFF
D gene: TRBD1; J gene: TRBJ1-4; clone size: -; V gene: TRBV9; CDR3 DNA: TGTGCCAGCAGCAAACAGGGGGCTAGTGAAAAACTGTTTTTT; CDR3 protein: CASSKQGASEKLFF
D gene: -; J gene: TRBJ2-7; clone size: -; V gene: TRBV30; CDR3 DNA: TGTGCCTGGGATGACAGTGCCTACGAGCAGTACTTC; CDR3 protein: CAWDDSAYEQYF
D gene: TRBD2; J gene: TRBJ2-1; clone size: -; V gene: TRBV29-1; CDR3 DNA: TGCAGCGTTGGGACTAGCGGGACCCAAAATGAGCAGTTCTTC; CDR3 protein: CSVGTSGTQNEQFF